The source of this T cell receptor beta chain is a study of T cell repertoires in cytomegalovirus infection. As to this clonotype: Antigen: not known.

TCRdb passed the reads through MiXCR, listing each CDR3 protein once. The sample holds fewer than 900,000 distinct CDR3 sequences; 25% to 35% are singletons and the top ten take 13%. CDR3 length: 14 amino acids. Germline loops: CDR1 SGHVS, CDR2 FNYEAQ. J was trimmed by 5 bases and V by 7 bases; bases with no gene match: 10. The specimen comprised cultured CD8+ T cells from PBMCs, sampled from culture after CMV antigen stimulation. This TCR came from a human donor in good health (CMV status not recorded). Some clones in this sample may be carry-over from other donors' samples. The chain has TRBV7-6 and TRBJ2-7; 8 positions agree with TRBD1. CDR3 nucleotide sequence: TGTGCCAGCACCCAGGACAGGGTTGCCCACGAGCAGTACTTC. This encodes CASTQDRVAHEQYF.